Shown below are 8 T cell receptor beta chains from a single sample sequenced in a study of breast tumors, draining lymph nodes, adjacent tissues. TCRdb used MiXCR to reprocess the multiplex PCR reads, holding one entry per CDR3 protein. The table shows fewer than 15,000 distinct CDR3 sequences, with approximately 60% occurring only once. The specimen sequenced was tumor-adjacent breast tissue. These receptors were obtained from a female donor with breast cancer. Some clones in this sample may be carry-over from other donors' samples.

Regarding this clonotype: The conserved closing phenylalanine or tryptophan is absent in this CDR3, likely reflecting a read error. Because the CDR3's place on the DNA is in doubt, the DNA is left out and the CDR3 is given as listed by TCRdb. The V call is TRBV10-2, the J call TRBJ2-7; the listed D gene, TRBD1, was not tested against the DNA. Per the germline V gene, CDR1 is WSHSY and CDR2 is SAAADI. The CDR3 totals 14 residues, both ends included. CDR3 residues: CASSEGGGGSEQTS.

This clonotype was detected many times. The gene calls are TRBV10-3 and TRBJ2-7; TRBD2 might be the D (6 bases). V lost 2 bases, J lost 3 bases, and 11 bases lay in between. Germline V gene lookup returns CDR1 ENHRY and CDR2 SYGVKD. The CDR3 loop spans 14 amino acids. This chain's CDR3 is CAISERESGYEQYF. CDR3 sequence (DNA): TGTGCCATCAGTGAGCGGGAGAGTGGCTACGAGCAGTACTTC.

This clonotype has a count of ten or more. This chain links TRBV18 with TRBJ2-7; 10 bases are a match to TRBD1. CDR1 KGHSH and CDR2 LQKENI come from the germline V gene. V lost 3 bases to trimming and J lost 7 bases; unmatched junction nucleotides: 12. CDR3 length equals 16 residues. The CDR3 DNA is TGTGCCAGCTCACCCCTACCAGGACAGGGGGGACGGGAGCAGTACTTC. Protein product: CASSPLPGQGGREQYF.

V usage is TRBV20-1 and J usage is TRBJ2-7; 9 bases agree with TRBD2. The CDR3 runs 16 residues. Germline CDR1 reads DFQATT; CDR2 reads SNEGSKA (reference sequence). J gave up 6 bases and V 2 bases, and 14 bases lay outside the gene matches. The CDR3 DNA reads as TGCAGTGCTAGATCTCCGGGACTAGCCCCTGGGGCCGAGCAGTACTTC. This sequence encodes CSARSPGLAPGAEQYF.

The V gene is TRBV19, the J gene TRBJ1-6; D is uncertain. Trimming cost V 5 bases and J 9 bases, with 11 bases left between them. The CDR3 length is 13 residues. CDR1 LNHDA and CDR2 SQIVND come from the germline V gene (reference sequence). CDR3 DNA: TGTGCCAGTAGTTTAGCTCGAGGTTCACCCCTCCACTTT. Its translation: CASSLARGSPLHF.

This clonotype was seen ten or more times. This sequence joins TRBV2 and TRBJ2-5; maybe TRBD2 (6 bases). This CDR3 region has 16 residues. Deletions cut 5 bases from V and 4 bases from J, with 20 bases between. Looked up from germline, CDR1 is SNHLY and CDR2 is FYNNEI. The CDR3 reads CASSPTLGEVVETQYF. DNA of the CDR3: TGTGCCAGCAGTCCTACCTTGGGGGAGGTCGTAGAGACCCAGTACTTC.

The chain combines TRBV5-6 with TRBJ2-3, with D tentatively TRBD2 (5 bases). Germline CDR1 and CDR2: SGHDT and YYEEEE. CDR3 length equals 16 residues. V lost 0 bases and J 5 bases, leaving 16 bases between the germline ends. The CDR3 DNA follows: TGTGCCAGCAGCTTGGCAGGACGGAGGTTTCAAGATACGCAGTATTTT. Translating gives CASSLAGRRFQDTQYF.

By proportion, this clonotype is medium-sized. This chain joins TRBV5-5 and TRBJ2-5, with 8 positions matching TRBD1. This CDR3 is 13 amino acids long. Germline values: CDR1 SGHKS, CDR2 YYEKEE (reference sequence). V shed 4 bases and J 2 bases; nucleotides not matched to a gene: 1. The CDR3 is CASSRTGQETQYF. The CDR3, as DNA: TGTGCCAGCAGCAGGACAGGGCAAGAGACCCAGTACTTC.